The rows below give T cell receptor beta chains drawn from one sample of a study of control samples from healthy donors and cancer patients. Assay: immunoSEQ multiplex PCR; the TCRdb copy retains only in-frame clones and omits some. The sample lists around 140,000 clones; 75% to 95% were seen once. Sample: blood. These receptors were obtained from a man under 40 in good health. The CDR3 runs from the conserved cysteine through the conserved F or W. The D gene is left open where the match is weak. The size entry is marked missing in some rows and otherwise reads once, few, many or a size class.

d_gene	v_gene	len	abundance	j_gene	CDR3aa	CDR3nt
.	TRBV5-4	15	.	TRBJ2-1	CASSLGFNIYNEQFF	TGTGCCAGCAGCTTGGGCTTTAACATCTACAATGAGCAGTTCTTC
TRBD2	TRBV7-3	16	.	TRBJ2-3	CASSSSGTRSTDTQYF	TGTGCCAGCAGCTCATCCGGGACTAGAAGCACAGATACGCAGTATTTT
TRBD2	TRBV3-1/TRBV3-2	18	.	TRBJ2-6	CASSQSAGGSAGANVLTF	TGTGCCAGCAGCCAATCTGCGGGGGGGAGCGCTGGGGCCAACGTCCTGACTTTC
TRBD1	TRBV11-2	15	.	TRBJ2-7	CASSIRGTGIDEQYF	TGTGCCAGCAGCATCCGAGGGACAGGGATCGACGAGCAGTACTTC
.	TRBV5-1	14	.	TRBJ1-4	CASSIGTINEKLFF	TGCGCCAGCTCAATAGGGACTATTAATGAAAAACTGTTTTTT
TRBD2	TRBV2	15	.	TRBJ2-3	CASIGYLAGTDTQYF	TGTGCCAGCATTGGTTATCTAGCGGGCACAGATACGCAGTATTTT
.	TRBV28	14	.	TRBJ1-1	CASSPGLGNTEAFF	TGTGCCAGCAGTCCCGGGCTCGGGAACACTGAAGCTTTCTTT
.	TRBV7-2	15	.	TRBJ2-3	CASSLGGGRTDTQYF	TGTGCCAGCAGCTTAGGGGGGGGGCGCACAGATACGCAGTATTTT
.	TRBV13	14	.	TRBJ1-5	CASSLGGSNQPQHF	TGTGCCAGCAGCTTAGGCGGAAGCAATCAGCCCCAGCATTTT
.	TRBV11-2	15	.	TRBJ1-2	CASSLSAAADYGYTF	TGTGCCAGCAGCTTAAGCGCGGCGGCGGACTATGGCTACACCTTC
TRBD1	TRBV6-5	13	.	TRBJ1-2	CASSPTGAGGYTF	TGTGCCAGCAGTCCTACAGGGGCAGGGGGCTACACCTTC
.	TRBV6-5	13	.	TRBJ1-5	CASGRKGNQPQHF	TGTGCCAGCGGCCGAAAGGGCAATCAGCCCCAGCATTTT
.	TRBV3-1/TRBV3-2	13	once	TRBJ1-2	CASSQEGSGGYTF	TGTGCCAGCAGCCAAGAGGGCAGTGGTGGCTACACCTTC
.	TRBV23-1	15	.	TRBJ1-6	CASRQLSSYNSPLHF	TGCGCCAGCAGACAGCTGAGCTCCTATAATTCACCCCTCCACTTT
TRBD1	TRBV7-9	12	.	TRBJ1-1	CASSVGDRGAFF	TGTGCCAGCAGCGTTGGAGACAGGGGGGCTTTCTTT
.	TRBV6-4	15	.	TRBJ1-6	CASRTNQSHNSPLHF	TGTGCCAGCAGGACGAACCAGTCTCATAATTCACCCCTCCACTTT
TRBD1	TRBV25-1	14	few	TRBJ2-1	CASRAKQGTNEQFF	TGTGCCAGCAGGGCAAAACAGGGGACGAATGAGCAGTTCTTC
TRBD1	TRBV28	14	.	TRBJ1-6	CASSWQGTGLTLHF	TGTGCCAGCAGTTGGCAGGGGACAGGGTTGACCCTCCACTTT
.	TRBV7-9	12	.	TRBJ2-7	CASSLGQVEQYF	TGTGCCAGCAGCTTGGGGCAAGTCGAGCAGTACTTC
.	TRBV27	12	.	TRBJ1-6	CASSLWGSPLHF	TGTGCCAGCAGTTTATGGGGTTCACCCCTCCACTTT
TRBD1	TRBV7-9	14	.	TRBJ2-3	CASSLDRRTDTQYF	TGTGCCAGCAGCTTGGACAGGAGGACAGATACGCAGTATTTT
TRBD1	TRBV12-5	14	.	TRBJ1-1	CASGTGQGVSRAFF	TGTGCTAGTGGTACGGGACAGGGGGTTTCTCGAGCTTTCTTT
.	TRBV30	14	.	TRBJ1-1	CAWRGRGKGAEAFF	TGTGCCTGGAGAGGTAGGGGCAAGGGCGCTGAAGCTTTCTTT
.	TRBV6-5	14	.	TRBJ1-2	CASSYRQISYGYTF	TGTGCCAGCAGTTACCGACAGATTAGCTATGGCTACACCTTC
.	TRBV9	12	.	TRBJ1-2	CASSVGHYGYTF	TGTGCCAGCAGCGTAGGGCACTATGGCTACACCTTC
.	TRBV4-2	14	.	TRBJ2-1	CASSQAGSYNEQFF	TGTGCCAGCAGCCAAGCGGGGTCTTACAATGAGCAGTTCTTC